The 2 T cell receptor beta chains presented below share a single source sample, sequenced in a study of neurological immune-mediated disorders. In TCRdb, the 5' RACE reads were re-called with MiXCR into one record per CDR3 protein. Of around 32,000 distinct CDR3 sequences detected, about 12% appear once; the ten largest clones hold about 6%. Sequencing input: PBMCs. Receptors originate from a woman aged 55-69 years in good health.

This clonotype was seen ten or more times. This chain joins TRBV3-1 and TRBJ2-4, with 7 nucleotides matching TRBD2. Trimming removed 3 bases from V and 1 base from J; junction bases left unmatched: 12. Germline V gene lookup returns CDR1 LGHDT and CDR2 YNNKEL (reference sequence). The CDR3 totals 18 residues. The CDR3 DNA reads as TGTGCCAGCAGCCACGGGGGAGGGTTAGATTTTGCCAAAAACATTCAGTACTTC. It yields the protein CASSHGGGLDFAKNIQYF.

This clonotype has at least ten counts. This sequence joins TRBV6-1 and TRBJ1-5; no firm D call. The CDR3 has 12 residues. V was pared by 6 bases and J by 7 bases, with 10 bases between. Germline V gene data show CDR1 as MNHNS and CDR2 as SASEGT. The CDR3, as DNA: TGTGCCAGCAGCTCCTTTCCGCAGCCCCAGCATTTT. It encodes CASSSFPQPQHF.